This TCR beta chain was identified during a study of response to subunit inactivated influenza vaccine. The study, taken as a whole, reports: There was a suggestion from the authors that each seasonal influenza vaccination recruits few new T cells.

This clonotype came up a few times. Antigen unknown. V gave up 10 bases and J gave up 0 bases; unmatched junction bases: 5. Germline V CDR1 and CDR2: ENHRY, SYGVKD. The CDR3 is 13 residues long. MiXCR, run by TCRdb on the RT-PCR reads, gives a single entry per CDR3 protein. The sample consists of around 300,000 distinct CDR3 sequences, over 20% of them appearing once. This rearrangement joins TRBV10-3 to TRBJ2-5; 7 nucleotides align to TRBD2. The sample in question was PBMCs from blood, obtained less than 22 months after vaccination. The clonotype originates from a man aged 45 to 75 who received an inactivated influenza vaccine. CDR3: CATAGRYQETQYF. DNA of the CDR3: TGTGCCACAGCGGGGCGGTACCAAGAGACCCAGTACTTC.